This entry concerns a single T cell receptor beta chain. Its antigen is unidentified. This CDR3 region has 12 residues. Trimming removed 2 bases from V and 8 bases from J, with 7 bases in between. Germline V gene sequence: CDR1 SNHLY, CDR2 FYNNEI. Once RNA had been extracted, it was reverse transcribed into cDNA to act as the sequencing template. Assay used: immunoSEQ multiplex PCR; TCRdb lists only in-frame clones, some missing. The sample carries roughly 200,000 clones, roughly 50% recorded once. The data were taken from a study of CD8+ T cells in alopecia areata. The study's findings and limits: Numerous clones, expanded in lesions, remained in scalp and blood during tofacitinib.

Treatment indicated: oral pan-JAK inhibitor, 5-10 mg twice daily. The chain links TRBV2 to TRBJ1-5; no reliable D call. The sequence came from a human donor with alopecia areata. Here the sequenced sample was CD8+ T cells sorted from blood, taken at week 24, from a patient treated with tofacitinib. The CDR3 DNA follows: TGTGCCAGCAGTGAATGGACGAAGCCCCAGCATTTT. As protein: CASSEWTKPQHF.